This T cell receptor (beta chain) was sequenced in a study of T cell responses to AZD1222 COVID-19 vaccine. Turning to this clone: Antigen unknown.

Findings of the study overall: Repertoires were collected only later (after the peak T cell response had occurred).

V lost 4 bases, J lost 0 bases, and 6 bases lay in between. The CDR3 is 14 amino acids. Germline lookup yields CDR1 KGHDR and CDR2 SFDVKD. Profiling relied on immunoSEQ multiplex PCR, and the TCRdb table lists in-frame clones only, not all of them. This table has 200,000 or so clones, approximately 92% appearing once. This sequence was found in an adult in good health. This chain uses TRBV24-1 with TRBJ1-3; D not certain. The sequencing here drew on peripheral blood, taken on day 0 of AZD1222 vaccination. CDR3 nucleotide sequence: TGTGCCACCAGTGACACCAGCTCTGGAAACACCATATATTTT. This translates into CATSDTSSGNTIYF.